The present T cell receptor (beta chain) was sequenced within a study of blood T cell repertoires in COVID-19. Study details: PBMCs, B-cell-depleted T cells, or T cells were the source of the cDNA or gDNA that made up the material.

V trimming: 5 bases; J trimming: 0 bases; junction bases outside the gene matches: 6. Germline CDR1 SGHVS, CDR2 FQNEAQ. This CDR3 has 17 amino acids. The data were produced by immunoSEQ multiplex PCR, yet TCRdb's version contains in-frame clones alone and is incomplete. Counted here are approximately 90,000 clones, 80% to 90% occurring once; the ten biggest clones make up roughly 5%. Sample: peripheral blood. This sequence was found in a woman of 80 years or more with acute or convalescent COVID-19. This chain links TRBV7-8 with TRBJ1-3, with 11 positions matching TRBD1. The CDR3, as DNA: TGTGCCAGCAGCCCGGGGACAGGGGGAAGCTCTGGAAACACCATATATTTT. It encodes CASSPGTGGSSGNTIYF.